These 14 T cell receptor beta chains came from one sample sequenced in a study of T-cell reconstitution after alpha-beta-depleted transplantation in children. This sample's TCRbeta library carried unique molecular identifier barcodes. TCRdb fed the PCR reads into MiXCR, producing one record per CDR3 protein. The table lists a few hundred thousand distinct CDR3 sequences, more than 20% of them singletons, with under 45% in the top ten. The sample in question was PBMCs, obtained before TCRalphabeta/CD19-depleted stem cell transplant. The receptors were sampled from a boy in the first two years of life with Wiskott-Aldrich syndrome, due to receive a stem cell transplant.

CDR3: CASSGGIYNEQFF. CDR3 in DNA: TGTGCCAGCAGTGGGGGTATTTACAATGAGCAGTTCTTC. The chain couples TRBV6-4 to TRBJ2-1; D gene ambiguous. The CDR3 consists of 13 residues. Germline lookup yields CDR1 MRHNA and CDR2 SNTAGT. Trimming took off 4 bases at V and 4 bases at J, with 8 bases between the two ends.

This chain links TRBV5-6 with TRBJ2-3; D is possibly TRBD2 (6 bases). V lost 4 bases and J lost 10, with 13 bases in between. The CDR3 consists of 12 residues. Germline CDR1 is SGHDT and CDR2 is YYEEEE. DNA for the CDR3: TGTGCCAGCAGCGTCCGGGACTCCGCGCAGTATTTT. It specifies CASSVRDSAQYF.

This clonotype has more than one count but fewer than ten. The chain combines TRBV6-1 with TRBJ2-2, with D hard to call. CDR1 and CDR2 from the germline V gene are MNHNS and SASEGT. The CDR3 totals 14 residues. The V gene lost 5 bases and the J gene lost 1 base, with 8 bases spanning the gap. The CDR3 reads CASSKLKNTGELFF. DNA for the CDR3: TGTGCCAGCAGTAAACTGAAGAACACCGGGGAGCTGTTTTTT.

In its sample, this clonotype was seen a few times. The chain couples TRBV7-2 to TRBJ2-3; D is perhaps TRBD1 (5 bases). CDR3 size: 15 residues. Looked up from germline, CDR1 is SGHTA and CDR2 is FQGNSA. Trimming stripped 3 bases from V and 2 bases from J, with 12 bases between. CDR3 region: CASSFVQGFTDTQYF. The CDR3 nucleotides are TGTGCCAGCAGCTTTGTGCAGGGTTTCACAGATACGCAGTATTTT.

This clonotype was detected only a few times. The chain joins TRBV9 to TRBJ2-2; 8 nucleotides match TRBD2. Germline CDR1 reads SGDLS; CDR2 reads YYNGEE. V shed 2 bases, J shed 4 bases, and the junction held 4 bases outside the gene matches. The CDR3 extends over 15 amino acids. CDR3 bases: TGTGCCAGCAGCGTGAGCGGGGGCAGCACCGGGGAGCTGTTTTTT. Its protein product is CASSVSGGSTGELFF.

The V call is TRBV10-3, the J call TRBJ2-3; 8 nucleotides align to TRBD2. The trim removed 2 bases at V and 8 bases at J, leaving 12 bases unmatched. From germline, CDR1 is ENHRY and CDR2 SYGVKD. The CDR3 sequence is 16 residues long. The CDR3 sequence is CAISELYSGTGSTQYF. CDR3 coding DNA: TGTGCCATCAGTGAGCTGTATAGCGGGACCGGCAGTACGCAGTATTTT.

The rearrangement uses TRBV7-2 and TRBJ2-7; no clear D. V was shortened by 1 base and J by 4 bases, with 11 bases between the two germline ends. CDR1 is SGHTA and CDR2 is FQGNSA in the germline V gene. The CDR3 is made up of 14 amino acids. Here the CDR3 reads CASSLGRQLYEQYF. The CDR3 region has the DNA TGTGCCAGCAGCTTAGGCAGGCAGCTTTACGAGCAGTACTTC.

The sample holds one count of this clonotype. V usage is TRBV7-2 and J usage is TRBJ2-5; D is possibly TRBD1 (6 bases). This CDR3 is built from 14 residues. V dropped 4 bases and J dropped 5 bases, with 14 bases sitting between them. The germline V gene has CDR1 SGHTA and CDR2 FQGNSA. The CDR3 bases are TGTGCCAGCAGCTCAGGGGCCAGGGTGGAGACCCAGTACTTC. Translation: CASSSGARVETQYF.

In regard to this clonotype: An end of the junction does not agree with germline; a read error may underlie this. This rearrangement joins TRBV5-1 to TRBJ1-5, with D perhaps matching TRBD1 (5 bases). This CDR3 has 15 amino acids. Looked up from germline, CDR1 is SGHRS and CDR2 is YFSETQ. The chain's CDR3 is CASSEGLLSHQPQHF. Written as DNA, the CDR3 is TGCGCCAGCAGCGAGGGACTCCTTAGCCATCAGCCCCAGCATTTT.

This chain joins TRBV12-3 or TRBV12-4 and TRBJ2-3; 8 bases match TRBD2. V trimming: 6 bases; J trimming: 6 bases; junction bases outside the gene matches: 14. The CDR3 sequence is 16 residues long. The CDR3 here is CASSRPVVAGGDTQYF. The CDR3 region has the DNA TGTGCCAGCAGCCGCCCTGTGGTGGCGGGAGGTGATACGCAGTATTTT.

The chain uses TRBV12-3 or TRBV12-4 and TRBJ2-7, with TRBD2 matching over 7 bases. After removal of 5 bases from V and 3 bases from J, the junction contained 4 bases not matched to a gene. The CDR3 consists of 13 residues. The CDR3: CASSRTRIYEQYF. CDR3 nucleotide sequence: TGTGCCAGCAGTCGGACTAGAATCTACGAGCAGTACTTC.

The rearrangement links TRBV2 to TRBJ2-7; tentatively, D is TRBD1 (6 bases). CDR1 and CDR2 (germline): SNHLY, FYNNEI. V shed 2 bases and J shed 6 bases, with 11 bases lying between them. The CDR3 contains 13 residues. Written as DNA, the CDR3 is TGTGCCAGCAGTGAAAGACAGGTTGGCGAGCAGTACTTC. Translating gives CASSERQVGEQYF.

The J gene is TRBJ1-6, the V gene TRBV5-4; D possibly corresponds to TRBD1 (5 bases). The CDR3 has 14 amino acids. CDR1 and CDR2 (germline): SGHNT, YYREEE (reference sequence). The V end lost 4 bases, the J end lost 10 bases, and 15 bases lay between the germline ends. As DNA, the CDR3 is TGTGCCAGCAGCACTGGGGGGGGTCGGTCACCCCTCCACTTT. It codes for CASSTGGGRSPLHF.

The chain recombines TRBV20-1 with TRBJ2-7; D is possibly TRBD2 (6 bases). The germline V and J ends were trimmed by 0 bases and 2 bases, with 11 bases remaining between them. This CDR3 comprises 14 residues. Per the germline V gene, CDR1 is DFQATT and CDR2 is SNEGSKA (reference sequence). In nucleotides, the CDR3 is TGCAGTGCTAGAGAGGAGGGCAGGACCTACGAGCAGTACTTC. It codes for CSAREEGRTYEQYF.